This T cell receptor (beta chain) was profiled in a study of shared clonotypes between healthy human individuals. As for the study in general: Each donor's CD4 naive and CD4 memory cells filled three plates apiece, CD8 naive two, and CD8 memory one. Study-wide results and caveats: For sorted subsets, rarefaction showed incomplete sequencing despite large depth. Shared across several donors were roughly 5% of the naive CD4 clonotypes.

In the CD4+ fraction, cells were divided into CD45RA+ naive and CD45RA-negative memory subsets. Using immunoSEQ multiplex PCR, the repertoire was profiled, and TCRdb retains in-frame clones only, with some absent. The table includes over a million clones, 98% detected once. About this clone: Its antigen is not known.

The clonotype comes from a man aged 25-45 years in good health. Sequencing used naive CD4+ T cells sorted from blood. Subset noted: CD45RA+ positively selected.

The CDR3 DNA sequence: TGTGCCAGCAGCTTGGTAGGCCATCAGCAAGGAAACACCATATATTTT. Protein: CASSLVGHQQGNTIYF. The V and J genes are TRBV5-4 and TRBJ1-3, with D unresolved. Germline V gene data show CDR1 as SGHNT and CDR2 as YYREEE (reference sequence). The CDR3 runs 16 residues. Trimming cost V 0 bases and J 4 bases, with 14 bases left between them. Full variable domain (outside the CDR3, taken from reference TRBV5-4 and TRBJ1-3): ETGVTQSPTHLIKTRGQQVTLRCSSQSGHNTVSWYQQALGQGPQFIFQYYREEENGRGNFPPRFSGLQFPNYSSELNVNALELDDSALYLCASSLVGHQQGNTIYFGEGSWLTVV.